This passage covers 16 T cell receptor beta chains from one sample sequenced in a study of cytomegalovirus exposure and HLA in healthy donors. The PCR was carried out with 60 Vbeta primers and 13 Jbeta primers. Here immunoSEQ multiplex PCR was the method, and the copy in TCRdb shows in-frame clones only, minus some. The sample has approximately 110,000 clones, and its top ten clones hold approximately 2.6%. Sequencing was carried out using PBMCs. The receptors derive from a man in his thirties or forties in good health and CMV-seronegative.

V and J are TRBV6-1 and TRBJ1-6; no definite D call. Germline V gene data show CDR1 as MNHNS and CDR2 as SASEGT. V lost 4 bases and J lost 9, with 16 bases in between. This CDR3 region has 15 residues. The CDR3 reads CASSARLPSVSPLHF. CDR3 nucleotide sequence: TGTGCCAGCAGTGCCCGATTACCGTCGGTTTCACCCCTCCACTTT.

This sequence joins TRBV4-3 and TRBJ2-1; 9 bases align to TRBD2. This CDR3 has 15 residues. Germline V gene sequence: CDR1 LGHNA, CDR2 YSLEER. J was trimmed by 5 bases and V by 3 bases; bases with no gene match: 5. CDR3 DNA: TGCGCCAGCAGCCACCTTAGCGGGAGTAACAATGAGCAGTTCTTC. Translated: CASSHLSGSNNEQFF.

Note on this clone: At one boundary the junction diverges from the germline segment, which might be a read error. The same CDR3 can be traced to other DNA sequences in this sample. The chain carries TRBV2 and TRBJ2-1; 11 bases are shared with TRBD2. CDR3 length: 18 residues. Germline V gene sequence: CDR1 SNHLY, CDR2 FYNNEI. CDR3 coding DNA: TGTGCCAGCAGCGAAGTGGGACTAGCGGCCGCTTCCCGGGATGAGCAGTTCTTC. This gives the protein CASSEVGLAAASRDEQFF.

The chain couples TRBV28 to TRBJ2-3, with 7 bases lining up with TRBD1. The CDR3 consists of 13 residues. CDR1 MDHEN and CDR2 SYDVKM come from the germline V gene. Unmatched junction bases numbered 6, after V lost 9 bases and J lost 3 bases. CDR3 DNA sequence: TGTGCCAGTAAGGGGGCGTTAACAGATACGCAGTATTTT. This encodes CASKGALTDTQYF.

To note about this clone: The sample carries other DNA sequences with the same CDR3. CDR3 in amino acids: CASTRGSNYGYTF. The CDR3 DNA reads TGTGCCAGTACCCGGGGGTCTAACTATGGCTACACCTTC. This chain connects TRBV19 to TRBJ1-2, with a possible D match to TRBD1 (5 bases). V was trimmed by 7 bases and J by 0 bases, leaving 9 bases between them. This CDR3 contains 13 residues. Germline-derived CDR1 and CDR2 are LNHDA and SQIVND (reference sequence).

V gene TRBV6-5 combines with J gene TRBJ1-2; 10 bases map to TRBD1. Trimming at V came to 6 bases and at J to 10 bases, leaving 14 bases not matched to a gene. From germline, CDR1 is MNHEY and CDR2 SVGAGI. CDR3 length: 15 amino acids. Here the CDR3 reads CASSPYSDRGPDYTF. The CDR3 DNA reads TGTGCCAGCAGCCCCTACTCCGACAGGGGGCCTGACTACACCTTC.

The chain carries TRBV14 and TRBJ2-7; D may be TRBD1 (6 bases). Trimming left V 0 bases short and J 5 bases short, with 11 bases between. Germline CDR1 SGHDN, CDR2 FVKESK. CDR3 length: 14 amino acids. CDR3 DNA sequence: TGTGCCAGCAGCCAAGATCACAGGGTCGACGAGCAGTACTTC. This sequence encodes CASSQDHRVDEQYF.

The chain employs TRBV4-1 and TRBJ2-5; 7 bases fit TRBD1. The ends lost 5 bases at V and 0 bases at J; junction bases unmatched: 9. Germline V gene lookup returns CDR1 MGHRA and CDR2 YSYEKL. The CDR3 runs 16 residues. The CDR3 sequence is CASSRARTGNQETQYF. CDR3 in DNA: TGCGCCAGCAGCAGGGCTCGGACAGGAAACCAAGAGACCCAGTACTTC.

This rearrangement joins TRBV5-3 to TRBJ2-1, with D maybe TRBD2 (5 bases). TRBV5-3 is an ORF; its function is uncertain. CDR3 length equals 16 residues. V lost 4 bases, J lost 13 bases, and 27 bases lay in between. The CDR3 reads CARSQPPTDDGGVQFF. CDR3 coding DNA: TGTGCCAGAAGCCAACCTCCAACAGACGACGGAGGCGTTCAGTTCTTC.

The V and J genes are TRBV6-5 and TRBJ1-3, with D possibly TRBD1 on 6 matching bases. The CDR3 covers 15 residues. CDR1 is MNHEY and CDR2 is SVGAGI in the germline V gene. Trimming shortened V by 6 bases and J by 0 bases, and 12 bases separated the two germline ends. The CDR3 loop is CASSIGQLSGNTIYF. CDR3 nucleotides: TGTGCCAGCAGCATCGGACAGCTCTCTGGAAACACCATATATTTT.

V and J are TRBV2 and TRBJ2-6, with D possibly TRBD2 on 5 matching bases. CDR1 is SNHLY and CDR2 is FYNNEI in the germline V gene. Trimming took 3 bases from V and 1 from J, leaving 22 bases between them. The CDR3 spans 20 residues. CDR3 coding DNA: TGTGCCAGCAGTGATTTCAGTTTGGGGAGTTCACGTTCTGGGGCCAACGTCCTGACTTTC. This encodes CASSDFSLGSSRSGANVLTF.

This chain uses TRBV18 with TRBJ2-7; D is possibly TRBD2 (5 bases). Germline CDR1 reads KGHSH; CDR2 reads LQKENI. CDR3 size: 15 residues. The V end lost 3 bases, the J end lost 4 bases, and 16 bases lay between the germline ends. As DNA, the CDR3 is TGTGCCAGCTCACCGGTGGGAGTTGCAAAGTACGAGCAGTACTTC. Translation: CASSPVGVAKYEQYF.

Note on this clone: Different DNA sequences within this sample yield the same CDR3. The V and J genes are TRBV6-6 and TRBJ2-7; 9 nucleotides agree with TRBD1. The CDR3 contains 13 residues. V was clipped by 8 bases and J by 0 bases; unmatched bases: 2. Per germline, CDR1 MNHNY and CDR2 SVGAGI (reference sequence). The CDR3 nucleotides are TGTGCCAGCCGGGACAGGGTCTCCTACGAGCAGTACTTC. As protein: CASRDRVSYEQYF.

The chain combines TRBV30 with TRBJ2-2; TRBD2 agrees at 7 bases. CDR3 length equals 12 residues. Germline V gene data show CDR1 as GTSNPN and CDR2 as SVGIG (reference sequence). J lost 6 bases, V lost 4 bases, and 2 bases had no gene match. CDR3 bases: TGTGCCTGGACTAGCGGTTCCGGGGAGCTGTTTTTT. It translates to CAWTSGSGELFF.

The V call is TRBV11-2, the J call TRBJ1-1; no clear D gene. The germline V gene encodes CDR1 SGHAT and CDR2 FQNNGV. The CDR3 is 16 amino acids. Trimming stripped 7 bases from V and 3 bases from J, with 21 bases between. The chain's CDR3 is CASTTLTAERHTEAFF. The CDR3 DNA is TGTGCCAGCACCACCCTAACCGCGGAAAGGCACACTGAAGCTTTCTTT.

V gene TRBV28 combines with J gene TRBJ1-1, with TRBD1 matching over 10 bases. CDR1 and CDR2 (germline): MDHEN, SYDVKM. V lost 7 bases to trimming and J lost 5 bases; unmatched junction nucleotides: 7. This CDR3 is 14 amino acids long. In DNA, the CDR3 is TGTGCCAGCACCATAGACAGGGGGCTTACTGAAGCTTTCTTT. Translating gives CASTIDRGLTEAFF.